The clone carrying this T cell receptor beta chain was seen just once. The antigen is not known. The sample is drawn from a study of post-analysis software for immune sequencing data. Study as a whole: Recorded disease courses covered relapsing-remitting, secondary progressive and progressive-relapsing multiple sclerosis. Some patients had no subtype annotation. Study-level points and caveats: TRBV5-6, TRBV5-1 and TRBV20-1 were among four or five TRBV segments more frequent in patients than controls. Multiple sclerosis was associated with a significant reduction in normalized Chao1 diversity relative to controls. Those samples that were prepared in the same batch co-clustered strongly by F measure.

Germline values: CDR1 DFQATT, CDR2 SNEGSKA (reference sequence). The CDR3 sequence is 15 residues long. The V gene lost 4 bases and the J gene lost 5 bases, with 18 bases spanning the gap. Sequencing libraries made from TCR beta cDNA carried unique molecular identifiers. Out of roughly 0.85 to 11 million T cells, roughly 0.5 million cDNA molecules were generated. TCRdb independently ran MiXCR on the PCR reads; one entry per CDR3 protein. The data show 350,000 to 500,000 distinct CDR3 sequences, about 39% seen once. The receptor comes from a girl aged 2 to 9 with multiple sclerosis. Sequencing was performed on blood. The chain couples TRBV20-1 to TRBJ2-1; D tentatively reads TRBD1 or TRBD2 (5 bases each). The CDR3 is CSATLGERNHNEQFF. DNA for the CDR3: TGCAGTGCTACACTAGGGGAGCGTAACCACAATGAGCAGTTCTTC.